This T cell receptor beta chain was documented in a study of STAT3 mutations in large granular lymphocyte leukemia. General study findings and limits: In several patients, dominant TCR clone burden exceeded STAT3 mutant burden. Every T-LGLL patient had at least one immunodominant TCRbeta clonotype. In about 30% of the 18 patients, new TCR clonotypes emerged after therapy.

With 7 bases removed from V and 5 bases from J, the gap between germline ends came to 20 bases. Germline lookup yields CDR1 SGHNT and CDR2 YYREEE (reference sequence). This CDR3 spans 15 amino acids. TCRbeta libraries averaged around 40,000 productive templates per sample. The assay was immunoSEQ multiplex PCR, and TCRdb's table has in-frame clones only and misses some. This sample has 30,000 to 40,000 clones, with around 86% found just once. About this clone: Antigen: not known.

The clonotype was recovered from a man between 60 and 70 years old with T-cell large granular lymphocyte leukemia. Some clones in this sample may be carry-over from other donors' samples. J is TRBJ2-3 and V is TRBV5-4, with D tentatively TRBD2 (6 bases). The sample was peripheral blood mononuclear cells. In nucleotides, the CDR3 is TGTGCCAGCCTCGAGAGGTCAACCGGGGGAGATACGCAGTATTTT. Translated: CASLERSTGGDTQYF.